This TCR beta chain appears in the sequencing data of a study of T cell responses to AZD1222 COVID-19 vaccine. On the study more broadly: Second doses that came at about 4 or about 12 weeks were put together. Whole-study findings and limits: Just six AZD1222 recipients tested seropositive at baseline. Compared with day 0, the breadth and depth of the Spike-specific TCR repertoire rose significantly after two doses of AZD1222.

Comment on this clone: Its target is not known.

V lost 2 bases to trimming and J lost 4 bases, with 14 bases between them. The CDR3 contains 15 residues. Germline assignment: CDR1 MNHEY and CDR2 SVGAGI. Using immunoSEQ multiplex PCR, the repertoire was profiled, and TCRdb retains in-frame clones only, with some absent. The repertoire consists of roughly 140,000 clones, with 80% to 90% occurring once and the leading ten covering about 1.5%. The receptor was derived from an adult in good health. The input for sequencing was peripheral blood, taken on day 0 of AZD1222 vaccination. The V call is TRBV6-5, the J call TRBJ2-5; no firm D call. CDR3 residues: CASSYLPSARETQYF. CDR3 nucleotides: TGTGCCAGCAGTTACCTTCCAAGCGCCCGAGAGACCCAGTACTTC.